This T cell receptor beta chain was sequenced in a study of blood T cell repertoires in COVID-19. The protocol was immunoSEQ multiplex PCR, while the TCRdb copy is restricted to in-frame clones and leaves out a portion. In the table there are fewer than 100,000 clones, 91% of which are singletons. The CDR3 covers 10 residues. The germline V gene encodes CDR1 DFQATT and CDR2 SNEGSKA (reference sequence). V is TRBV20-1 and J is TRBJ1-2; D is uncertain. This receptor was identified in a woman between 50 and 59 years old in a cohort sampled during active COVID-19. Material for sequencing was peripheral blood. DNA of the CDR3: TGCAGCCATCGGGAAAATGGCTACACCTTC. Translating gives CSHRENGYTF.